The present entry profiles one TCR beta chain with its context. The germline V and J ends were trimmed by 1 base and 7 bases, with 11 bases remaining between them. CDR1 SGHTA and CDR2 FQGNSA come from the germline V gene. This CDR3 is 13 amino acids long. These data are taken from a study of T cell changes during pregnancy in multiple sclerosis. Sequencing was performed with immunoSEQ multiplex PCR; in TCRdb, only in-frame clones are kept and a portion is missing. The repertoire includes about 51,000 clones, approximately 92% of them detected once, and 0.67% sits in the top ten. The sequenced sample was CD4+ T cells from peripheral blood mononuclear cells, obtained in the third trimester of pregnancy. The gene calls are TRBV7-2 and TRBJ2-7; the D gene is possibly TRBD1 (5 bases). This receptor was identified in a female donor with multiple sclerosis, enrolled in a pregnancy study. The CDR3 DNA sequence: TGTGCCAGCAGCTTAGTTTTGGGGCTGGAGCAGTACTTC. Protein sequence: CASSLVLGLEQYF.